What follows are 10 T cell receptor beta chains derived from one specimen sequenced in a study of PD-1 blockade in mismatch repair-deficient tumors. Libraries were prepared by immunoSEQ multiplex PCR; TCRdb keeps only in-frame clonotypes and omits some of them. Of 55,000 to 85,000 clones listed, about 72% are singletons. The source was peripheral blood, collected 2 weeks after starting pembrolizumab. The receptors were sampled from an adult with mismatch repair-deficient cancer.

This chain connects TRBV19 to TRBJ2-1; 7 bases align to TRBD1. This CDR3 region has 19 residues. Germline CDR1 LNHDA, CDR2 SQIVND (reference sequence). The junction had 28 bases not matched to a gene; V was cut back by 7 bases and J by 10 bases. CDR3 protein: CASTSGTVLGKKGYGEQFF. Here the CDR3 DNA reads TGTGCCAGTACTTCCGGGACAGTGCTAGGGAAAAAGGGGTACGGAGAGCAGTTCTTC.

The chain uses TRBV6-4 and TRBJ1-2; D uncertain. CDR3 length equals 14 residues. V dropped 3 bases and J dropped 4 bases, with 12 bases sitting between them. Looked up from germline, CDR1 is MRHNA and CDR2 is SNTAGT. The CDR3 loop reads CASSDFGSAYGYTF. The CDR3 DNA follows: TGTGCCAGCAGTGATTTCGGGTCAGCCTATGGCTACACCTTC.

V and J are TRBV19 and TRBJ2-6; TRBD2 aligns across 7 bases. Germline V gene sequence: CDR1 LNHDA, CDR2 SQIVND (reference sequence). CDR3 length: 14 amino acids. V shed 8 bases, J shed 3 bases, and the junction held 4 bases outside the gene matches. The CDR3 loop is CASGGVFGANVLTF. The CDR3 DNA sequence: TGTGCCAGTGGGGGGGTTTTTGGGGCCAACGTCCTGACTTTC. The full variable domain, rest sourced from reference TRBV19 and TRBJ2-6, is DGGITQSPKYLFRKEGQNVTLSCEQNLNHDAMYWYRQDPGQGLRLIYYSQIVNDFQKGDIAEGYSVSREKKESFPLTVTSAQKNPTAFYLCASGGVFGANVLTFGAGSRLTVL.

This rearrangement joins TRBV5-5 to TRBJ2-2, with 9 positions matching TRBD1. The V and J ends lost 4 bases and 5 bases, in that order; junction bases with no gene match: 6. Germline V lookup: CDR1 SGHKS, CDR2 YYEKEE (reference sequence). The CDR3 is 15 residues long. The CDR3 sequence: CASSPRDRVTGELFF. The CDR3 region has the DNA TGTGCCAGCAGCCCCCGGGACAGGGTGACCGGGGAGCTGTTTTTT.

V usage is TRBV19 and J usage is TRBJ2-5; either TRBD1 or TRBD2 may supply D (8 bases each). The CDR3 length is 16 residues. Germline V gene sequence: CDR1 LNHDA, CDR2 SQIVND (reference sequence). V lost 6 bases and J 1 base, leaving 18 bases between the germline ends. The CDR3 protein is CASSTGGLGFQETQYF. The CDR3 DNA sequence: TGTGCCAGTAGCACAGGGGGACTAGGTTTCCAAGAGACCCAGTACTTC.

In its sample, this clone was seen a few times. The chain combines TRBV5-6 with TRBJ2-1, with a weak D call TRBD2 (6 bases). The CDR3 totals 16 residues. Germline V gives CDR1 SGHDT, CDR2 YYEEEE. V lost 2 bases and J 4 bases, leaving 16 bases between the germline ends. The CDR3 sequence: CASSFEGGEVYNEQFF. CDR3 DNA: TGTGCCAGCAGCTTTGAGGGAGGAGAGGTTTACAATGAGCAGTTCTTC.

The chain carries TRBV9 and TRBJ1-3; D call uncertain. Trimming pared 3 bases from V and 2 bases from J, leaving 15 bases between. The CDR3 is 16 residues long. Germline lookup yields CDR1 SGDLS and CDR2 YYNGEE. CDR3 DNA sequence: TGTGCCAGCAGCGCCCACAGTGAACCCACTGGAAACACCATATATTTT. It codes for CASSAHSEPTGNTIYF. Full variable domain (rest looked up from reference TRBV9 and TRBJ1-3): DSGVTQTPKHLITATGQRVTLRCSPRSGDLSVYWYQQSLDQGLQFLIQYYNGEERAKGNILERFSAQQFPDLHSELNLSSLELGDSALYFCASSAHSEPTGNTIYFGEGSWLTVV.

The chain couples TRBV10-1 to TRBJ2-5; 12 nucleotides agree with TRBD2. V was clipped by 3 bases and J by 1 base; unmatched bases: 6. The CDR3 contains 17 residues. The germline V gene has CDR1 WNHNN and CDR2 SYGVQD (reference sequence). CDR3: CASSEGTGLAGQETQYF. The DNA for the CDR3 is TGCGCCAGCAGTGAAGGGACGGGACTAGCGGGCCAAGAGACCCAGTACTTC.

The rearrangement uses TRBV7-8 and TRBJ2-5, with D perhaps TRBD1 (6 bases). The CDR3 is made up of 18 amino acids. Germline V CDR1 and CDR2: SGHVS, FQNEAQ. Trimming removed 5 bases at V and 5 bases at J, with 27 bases between. This CDR3 reads CASSPTTGVLLQGETQYF. CDR3 DNA: TGTGCCAGCAGCCCAACAACAGGAGTTTTACTCCAGGGGGAGACCCAGTACTTC.

The chain combines TRBV19 with TRBJ1-1, with D perhaps TRBD1 (6 bases). The CDR3 is 15 amino acids. V was cut by 5 bases and J by 3 bases, with 16 bases left in between. Germline V gene lookup returns CDR1 LNHDA and CDR2 SQIVND (reference sequence). CDR3 amino acids: CASSPPSTGHTEAFF. In nucleotides, the CDR3 is TGTGCCAGTAGTCCCCCCAGCACAGGGCACACTGAAGCTTTCTTT. Full variable domain (missing parts from reference TRBV19 and TRBJ1-1): DGGITQSPKYLFRKEGQNVTLSCEQNLNHDAMYWYRQDPGQGLRLIYYSQIVNDFQKGDIAEGYSVSREKKESFPLTVTSAQKNPTAFYLCASSPPSTGHTEAFFGQGTRLTVV.